The clone carrying this TCR beta chain showed up many times. In the original analysis: How many nucleated cells were present was estimated from reference gene primer amplification. The data were produced by immunoSEQ multiplex PCR, yet TCRdb's version contains in-frame clones alone and is incomplete. For V, J and clone size, that table is used; D and trimming come from the DNA. The sample includes around 110,000 clones, 70% to 80% of them seen just once. This entry belongs to a study of blood T cell repertoires in COVID-19. Study at large: Acute-phase and convalescent COVID-19 samples originated in the United States, Italy and Spain. PBMCs, B-cell-depleted T cells, or T cells were the source of the cDNA or gDNA that made up the material.

Sequenced: peripheral blood. This TCR was recovered from a human donor with acute or convalescent COVID-19. The donor label of this sample is uncertain.

The CDR3, as DNA: TGTGCTAGTGGTTTGTCACGGACTAGCGGGGGCTACAATGAGCAGTTCTTC. It encodes CASGLSRTSGGYNEQFF. V and J are TRBV12-5 and TRBJ2-1, with 13 bases identical to TRBD2. The germline CDR1 and CDR2 sequences are LGHNT and FRNRAP. The CDR3 length is 17 residues. V was pared by 2 bases and J by 3 bases, with 4 bases of the junction left unmatched.